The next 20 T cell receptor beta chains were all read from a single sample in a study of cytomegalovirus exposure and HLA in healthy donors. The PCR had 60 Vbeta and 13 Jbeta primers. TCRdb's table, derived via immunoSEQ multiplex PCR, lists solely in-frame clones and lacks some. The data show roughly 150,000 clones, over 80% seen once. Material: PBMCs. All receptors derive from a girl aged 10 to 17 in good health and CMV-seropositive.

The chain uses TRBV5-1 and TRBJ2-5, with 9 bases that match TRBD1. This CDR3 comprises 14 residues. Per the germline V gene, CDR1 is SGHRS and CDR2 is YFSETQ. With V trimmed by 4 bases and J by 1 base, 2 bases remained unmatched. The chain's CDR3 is CASSQGQGQETQYF. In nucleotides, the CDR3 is TGCGCCAGCAGCCAGGGACAGGGCCAAGAGACCCAGTACTTC.

The CDR3 protein is CASSLTGNGYTF. The CDR3 coding sequence is TGTGCCAGCAGCCTGACGGGGAATGGCTACACCTTC. J is TRBJ1-2 and V is TRBV9; D gene unclear. Germline V gives CDR1 SGDLS, CDR2 YYNGEE. This CDR3 contains 12 residues. The V and J ends lost 4 bases and 6 bases respectively, with 10 bases between them.

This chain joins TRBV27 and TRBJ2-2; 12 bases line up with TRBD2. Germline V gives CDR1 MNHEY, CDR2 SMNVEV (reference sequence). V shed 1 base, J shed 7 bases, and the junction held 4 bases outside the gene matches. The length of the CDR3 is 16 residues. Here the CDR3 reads CASSLLLAGGHGELFF. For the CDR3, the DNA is TGTGCCAGCAGTTTATTACTAGCGGGAGGACACGGGGAGCTGTTTTTT.

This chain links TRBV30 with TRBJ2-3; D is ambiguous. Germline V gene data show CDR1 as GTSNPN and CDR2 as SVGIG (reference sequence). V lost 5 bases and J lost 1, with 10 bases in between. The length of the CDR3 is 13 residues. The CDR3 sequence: CAWGDDRTDTQYF. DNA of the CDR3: TGTGCCTGGGGAGATGATCGCACAGATACGCAGTATTTT. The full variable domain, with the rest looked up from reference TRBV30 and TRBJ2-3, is SQTIHQWPATLVQPVGSPLSLECTVEGTSNPNLYWYRQAAGRGLQLLFYSVGIGQISSEVPQNLSASRPQDRQFILSSKKLLLSDSGFYLCAWGDDRTDTQYFGPGTRLTVL.

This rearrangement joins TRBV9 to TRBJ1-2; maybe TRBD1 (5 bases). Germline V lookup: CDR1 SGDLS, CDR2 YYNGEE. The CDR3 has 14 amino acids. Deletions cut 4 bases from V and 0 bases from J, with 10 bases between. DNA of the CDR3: TGTGCCAGCAGCCCTGACAGTACTAACTATGGCTACACCTTC. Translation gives CASSPDSTNYGYTF.

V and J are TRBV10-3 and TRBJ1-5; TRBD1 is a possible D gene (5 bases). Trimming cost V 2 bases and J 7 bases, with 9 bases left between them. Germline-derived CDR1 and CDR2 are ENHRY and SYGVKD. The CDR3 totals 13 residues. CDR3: CAISEGRGQPQHF. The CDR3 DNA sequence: TGTGCCATCAGTGAGGGGAGGGGACAGCCCCAGCATTTT.

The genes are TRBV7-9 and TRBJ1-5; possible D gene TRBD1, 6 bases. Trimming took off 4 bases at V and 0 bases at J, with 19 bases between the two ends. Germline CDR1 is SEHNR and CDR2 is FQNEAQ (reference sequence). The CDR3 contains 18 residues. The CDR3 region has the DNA TGTGCCAGCAGCTCCGGGACACCCAACGAATATAGCAATCAGCCCCAGCATTTT. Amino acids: CASSSGTPNEYSNQPQHF.

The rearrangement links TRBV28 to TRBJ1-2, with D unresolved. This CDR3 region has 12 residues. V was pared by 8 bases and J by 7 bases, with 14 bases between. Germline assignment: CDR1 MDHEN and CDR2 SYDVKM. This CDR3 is CASWASPAGYTF. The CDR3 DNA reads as TGTGCCAGCTGGGCCTCCCCTGCTGGCTACACCTTC.

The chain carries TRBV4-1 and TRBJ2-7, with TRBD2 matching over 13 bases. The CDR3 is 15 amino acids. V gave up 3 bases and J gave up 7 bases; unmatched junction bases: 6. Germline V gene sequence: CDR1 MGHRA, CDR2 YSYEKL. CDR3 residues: CASSHPGLAGMEQYF. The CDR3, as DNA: TGCGCCAGCAGCCACCCGGGACTAGCGGGAATGGAGCAGTACTTC.

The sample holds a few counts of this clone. The DNA for the CDR3 is TGTGCCAGCAGTTACGTGGGACAGGGCCGAGATACGCAGTATTTT. Translating it yields CASSYVGQGRDTQYF. The rearrangement links TRBV6-5 to TRBJ2-3, with 9 bases lining up with TRBD1. The CDR3 spans 15 residues. The germline V gene has CDR1 MNHEY and CDR2 SVGAGI. V lost 2 bases and J lost 5; bases outside the gene matches: 5.

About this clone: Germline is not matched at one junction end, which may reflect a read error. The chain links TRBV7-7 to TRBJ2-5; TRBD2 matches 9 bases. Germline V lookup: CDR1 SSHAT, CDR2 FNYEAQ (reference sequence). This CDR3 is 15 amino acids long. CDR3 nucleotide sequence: TGTGCTAGCAGCTTGGTGGCGGGAGGGGGTGAGACCCAGTACTTC. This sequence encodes CASSLVAGGGETQYF.

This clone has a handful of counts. DNA for the CDR3: TGTGCCAGCAGCCCGTCTCCCCAGGGCCCGAACACTGAAGCTTTCTTT. This translates into CASSPSPQGPNTEAFF. The chain joins TRBV7-9 to TRBJ1-1, with D perhaps matching TRBD1 (5 bases). The germline gives CDR1 SEHNR, CDR2 FQNEAQ (reference sequence). This CDR3 has 16 residues. V was trimmed by 5 bases and J by 1 base, leaving 17 bases between them.

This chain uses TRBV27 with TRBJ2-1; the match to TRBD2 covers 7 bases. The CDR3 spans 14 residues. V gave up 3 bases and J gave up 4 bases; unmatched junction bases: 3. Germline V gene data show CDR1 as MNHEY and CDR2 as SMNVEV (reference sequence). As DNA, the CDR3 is TGTGCCAGCAGTTTGGGGGGGTTGTACAATGAGCAGTTCTTC. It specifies CASSLGGLYNEQFF.

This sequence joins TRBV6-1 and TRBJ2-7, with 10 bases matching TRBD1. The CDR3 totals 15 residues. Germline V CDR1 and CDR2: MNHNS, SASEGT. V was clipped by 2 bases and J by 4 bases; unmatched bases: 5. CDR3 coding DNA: TGTGCCAGCAGTGAAATGTTGGGACAGGGGTACGAGCAGTACTTC. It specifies CASSEMLGQGYEQYF.

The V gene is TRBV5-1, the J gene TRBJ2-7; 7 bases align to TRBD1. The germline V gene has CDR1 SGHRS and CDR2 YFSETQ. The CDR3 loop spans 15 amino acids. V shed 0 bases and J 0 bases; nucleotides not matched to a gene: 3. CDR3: CASSLGQGSSYEQYF. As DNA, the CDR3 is TGCGCCAGCAGCTTGGGACAGGGAAGCTCCTACGAGCAGTACTTC. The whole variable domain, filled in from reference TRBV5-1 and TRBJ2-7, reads KAGVTQTPRYLIKTRGQQVTLSCSPISGHRSVSWYQQTPGQGLQFLFEYFSETQRNKGNFPGRFSGRQFSNSRSEMNVSTLELGDSALYLCASSLGQGSSYEQYFGPGTRLTVT.

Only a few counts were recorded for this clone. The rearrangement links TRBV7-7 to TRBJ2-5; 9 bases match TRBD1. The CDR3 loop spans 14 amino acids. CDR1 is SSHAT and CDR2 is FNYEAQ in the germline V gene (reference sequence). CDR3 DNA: TGTGCGAGTTCGACGGGACAGGGCCAAGAGACCCAGTACTTC. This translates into CASSTGQGQETQYF.

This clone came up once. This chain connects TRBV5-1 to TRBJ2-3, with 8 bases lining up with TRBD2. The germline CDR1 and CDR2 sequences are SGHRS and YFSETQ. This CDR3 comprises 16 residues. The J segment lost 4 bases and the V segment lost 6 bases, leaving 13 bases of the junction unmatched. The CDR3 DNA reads TGCGCCAGCACTAGCCACGGGACTAGAAAAGCAGATACGCAGTATTTT. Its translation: CASTSHGTRKADTQYF.

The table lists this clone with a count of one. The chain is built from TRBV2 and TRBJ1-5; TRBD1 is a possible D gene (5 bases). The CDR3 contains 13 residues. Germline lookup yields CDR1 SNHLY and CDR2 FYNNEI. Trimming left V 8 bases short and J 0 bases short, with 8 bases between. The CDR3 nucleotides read TGTGCCAGCTACAGGAATAGCAATCAGCCCCAGCATTTT. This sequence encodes CASYRNSNQPQHF.

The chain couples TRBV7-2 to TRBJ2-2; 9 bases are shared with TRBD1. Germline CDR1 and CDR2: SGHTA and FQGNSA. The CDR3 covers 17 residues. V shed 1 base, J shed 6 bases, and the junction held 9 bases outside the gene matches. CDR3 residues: CASSLVIRQGGAGELFF. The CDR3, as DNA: TGTGCCAGCAGCTTAGTGATCCGACAGGGGGGTGCCGGGGAGCTGTTTTTT.

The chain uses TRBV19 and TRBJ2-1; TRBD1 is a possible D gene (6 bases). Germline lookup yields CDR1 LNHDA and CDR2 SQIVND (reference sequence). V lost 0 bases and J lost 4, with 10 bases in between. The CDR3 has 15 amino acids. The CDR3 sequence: CASSIEGALYNEQFF. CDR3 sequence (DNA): TGTGCCAGTAGTATAGAGGGGGCGCTGTACAATGAGCAGTTCTTC.